This TCR beta chain was found in a study of identical twins. Broader study findings: Weaker excess twin sharing was observed in beta out-of-frame sequences. Invariant T cells like MAIT and iNKT could partly confound the zero-insertion analyses.

The CDR3 length is 15 residues. Per germline, CDR1 MNHEY and CDR2 SVGAGI. V lost 4 bases and J lost 4, with 14 bases in between. TCRdb used MiXCR to reprocess the 5' RACE reads, holding one entry per CDR3 protein. The sample lists 350,000 to 600,000 distinct CDR3 sequences, approximately 14% occurring once. This clonotype was observed a handful of times. Its antigen is still unknown. These data also featured in a second study, about yellow fever vaccine responses in identical twins. As reported in that work: Twins reportedly appeared to share part of their vaccine T cell response while keeping part individual.

The V call is TRBV6-5, the J call TRBJ1-5; tentative D call: TRBD1 (6 bases). The sequence was collected from a woman between 18 and 30 years old in good health. The sequencing sample was made of CD4+ T cells sorted from blood. CDR3 bases: TGTGCCAGCAGTTCCGACAGGAATCGGAATCAGCCCCAGCATTTT. Amino acid sequence: CASSSDRNRNQPQHF.